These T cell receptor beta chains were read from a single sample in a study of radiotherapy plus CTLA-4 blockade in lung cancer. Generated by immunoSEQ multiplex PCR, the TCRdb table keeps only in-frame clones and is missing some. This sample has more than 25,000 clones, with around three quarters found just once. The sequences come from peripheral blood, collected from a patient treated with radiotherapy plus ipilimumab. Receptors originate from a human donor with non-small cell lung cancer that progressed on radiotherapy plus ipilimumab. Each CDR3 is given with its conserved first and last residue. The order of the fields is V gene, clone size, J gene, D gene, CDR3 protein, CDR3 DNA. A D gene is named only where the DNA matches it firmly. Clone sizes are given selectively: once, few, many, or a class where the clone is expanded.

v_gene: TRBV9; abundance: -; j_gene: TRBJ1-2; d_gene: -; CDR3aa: CASSGGTANYGYTF; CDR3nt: TGTGCCAGCAGCGGGGGGACGGCGAACTATGGCTACACCTTC
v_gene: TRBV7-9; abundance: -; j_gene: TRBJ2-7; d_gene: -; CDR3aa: CASSTRGYEQYF; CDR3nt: TGTGCCAGCAGCACTAGGGGCTACGAGCAGTACTTC
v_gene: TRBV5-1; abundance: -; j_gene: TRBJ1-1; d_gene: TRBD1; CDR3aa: CASRSRGRKNTEAFF; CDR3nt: TGCGCCAGCAGATCCAGGGGGCGGAAGAACACTGAAGCTTTCTTT
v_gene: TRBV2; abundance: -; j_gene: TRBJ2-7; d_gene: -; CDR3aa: CASGGPYEQYF; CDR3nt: TGTGCCAGCGGGGGACCCTACGAGCAGTACTTC
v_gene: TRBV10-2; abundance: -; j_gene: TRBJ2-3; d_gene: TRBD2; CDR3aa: CASLPWTSGSDTQYF; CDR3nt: TGCGCCAGCCTTCCATGGACTAGCGGGAGTGATACGCAGTATTTT
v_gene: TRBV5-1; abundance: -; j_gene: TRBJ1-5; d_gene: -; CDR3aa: CASSPGWGTEPQHF; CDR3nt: TGCGCCAGCAGCCCGGGTTGGGGGACGGAGCCCCAGCATTTT
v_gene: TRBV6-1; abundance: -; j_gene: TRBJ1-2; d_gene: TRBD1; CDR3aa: CASRQGANYGYTF; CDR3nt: TGTGCCAGCAGACAGGGGGCCAACTATGGCTACACCTTC
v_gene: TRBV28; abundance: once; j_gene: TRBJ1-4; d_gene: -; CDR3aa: CANQPVGATNEKLFF; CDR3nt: TGTGCCAACCAACCTGTGGGGGCAACTAATGAAAAACTGTTTTTT
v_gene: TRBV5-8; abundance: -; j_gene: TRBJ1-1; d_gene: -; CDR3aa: CASSLAWNTEAFF; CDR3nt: TGTGCCAGCAGCTTGGCCTGGAACACTGAAGCTTTCTTT
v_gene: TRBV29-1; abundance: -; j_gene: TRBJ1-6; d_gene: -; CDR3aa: CSVTSSATSPLHF; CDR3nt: TGCAGCGTGACAAGCTCCGCAACTTCACCCCTCCACTTT
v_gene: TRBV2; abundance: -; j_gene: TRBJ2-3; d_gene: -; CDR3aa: CASLGRGTDTQYF; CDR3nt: TGTGCCAGCCTAGGGAGGGGGACAGATACGCAGTATTTT
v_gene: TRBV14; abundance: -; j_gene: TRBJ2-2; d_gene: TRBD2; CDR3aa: CASSPRGRSGGELFF; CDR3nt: TGTGCCAGCAGCCCCCGCGGGAGATCGGGAGGGGAGCTGTTTTTT
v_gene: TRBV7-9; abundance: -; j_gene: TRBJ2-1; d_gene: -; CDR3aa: CASSPHYNEQFF; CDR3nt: TGTGCCAGCAGCCCCCATTACAATGAGCAGTTCTTC
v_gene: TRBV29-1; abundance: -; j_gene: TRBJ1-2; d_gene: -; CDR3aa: CSVRGQGQDYGYTF; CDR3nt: TGCAGCGTTCGGGGCCAGGGCCAAGACTATGGCTACACCTTC
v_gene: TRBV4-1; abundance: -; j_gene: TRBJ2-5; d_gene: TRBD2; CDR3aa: CASSQADRGDVETQYF; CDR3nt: TGCGCCAGCAGCCAAGCCGACCGGGGGGACGTGGAGACCCAGTACTTC
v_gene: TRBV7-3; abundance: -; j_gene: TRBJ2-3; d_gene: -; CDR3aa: CASSLRRGSGGTQYF; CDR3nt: TGTGCCAGCAGCTTAAGGCGGGGATCCGGGGGTACGCAGTATTTT
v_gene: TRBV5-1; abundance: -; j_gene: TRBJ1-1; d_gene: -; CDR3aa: CASSLGQGGEAFF; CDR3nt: TGCGCCAGCAGCTTGGGCCAGGGTGGTGAAGCTTTCTTT